This paragraph reports one T cell receptor (beta chain). No antigen is known for it. The data belong to a study of Ad26.COV2.S vaccination and SARS-CoV-2 variants. Findings and limits, study-wide: Vaccine recipients had higher spike-specific TCR breadth than placebo recipients. Post-vaccination breadth of spike-specific CD8+ and CD4+ T cell responses was reportedly substantial. In TCR breadth and depth analyses, total T cell responses may have been underestimated.

Libraries were prepared by immunoSEQ multiplex PCR; TCRdb keeps only in-frame clonotypes and omits some of them. The table has 350,000 to 450,000 clones, just over 90% seen once. The sequence came from a human donor who had recovered from COVID-19. Source: peripheral blood, taken after recovery from COVID-19.

DNA for the CDR3: TGTGCCAGCAGCTTAAGTGGGACCAATCAGCCCCAGCATTTT. Its protein is CASSLSGTNQPQHF. The V and J genes are TRBV7-2 and TRBJ1-5; maybe TRBD1 (5 bases). This CDR3 is 14 amino acids long. CDR1 is SGHTA and CDR2 is FQGNSA in the germline V gene. The V gene lost 2 bases and the J gene lost 3 bases, with 8 bases spanning the gap.